This TCR beta chain was recorded in a study of OX40 agonist ivuxolimab in advanced cancers. On cycle 4 day 1 and cycle 7 day 1, as well as at baseline, blood was sampled. Overall study results and limits: Average numbers of expanded clones were greater in CD8+ T cells than in CD4+. Among some nonresponders, normalized T-cell clonal expansion was also low. Still undetermined is the antigen specificity of the expanded peripheral T cells.

Concerning this clone itself: Its antigen is undetermined.

The data were produced by immunoSEQ multiplex PCR, yet TCRdb's version contains in-frame clones alone and is incomplete. The table has over 70,000 clones, around 90% seen once. The V gene's germline CDR1 is MNHNS and CDR2 SASEGT. This CDR3 comprises 15 residues. V shed 1 base and J shed 0 bases, with 4 bases lying between them. The source was CD4+ or CD8+ T cells sorted from blood, collected in a trial of the OX40 agonist ivuxolimab. The clonotype comes from an adult with an advanced solid tumor such as melanoma, head and neck, liver or kidney cancer. This chain uses TRBV6-1 with TRBJ2-6; D gene uncertain. CDR3 coding DNA: TGTGCCAGCAGTGAAGGCCTCTCTGGGGCCAACGTCCTGACTTTC. As protein: CASSEGLSGANVLTF.